A single T cell receptor beta chain is shown here with its context. Its antigen is currently not known. The record has no base qualities; no much larger clone is one base away. The donors were healthy, HIV-negative adults who had no recently reported acute infections or vaccinations. Only Caucasian adults living in Nashville, Tennessee, USA were represented among the donors. Magnetic negative selection was used to enrich CD4+ T cells, after which naive cells were positively selected on CD45RA and the negative fraction became the memory subset. Blood was collected by leukapheresis, and PBMCs were isolated by Ficoll-Histopaque density gradient centrifugation and then cryopreserved in liquid nitrogen vapor phase. Purity and quantity of every magnetically sorted T cell population were checked by analytical flow cytometry. Each sorted fraction had its genomic DNA isolated and then quantified by UV absorbance on a Nanodrop 2000c.

The junction shows trimming of 1 base on V and 5 bases on J, plus 14 bases between the germline ends. The CDR3 starts with the cysteine, ends with the phenylalanine, and has 15 residues. Only CDR3 DNA remains: 45 bases, in frame from the first base. As encoded in the germline V gene, CDR1 is SGHTA while CDR2 is FQGNSA. The record originates from a study of shared clonotypes between healthy human individuals (TCRdb year 2020). Background on the whole study: The cohort included a few men and a couple of women between 18 and 49 years of age. Per donor, three plates each were used for CD4 naive and CD4 memory, two for CD8 naive, and one for CD8 memory. To estimate repertoire size and how much clonotypes are shared between individuals, the study performed deep sequencing of blood TCR repertoires from five healthy adults. To increase sequencing depth and limit assay-specific biases, different laboratories used diverse techniques to prepare libraries and sequence TCR repertoires. Leukapheresis yielded between about 0.85 and 9 billion PBMCs per donor. Broader findings and caveats from the paper: Pairwise subsampling led to the expectation that sequencing depth would affect the degree of clonotype sharing among donors. Higher generation probabilities were observed for clonotypes shared by all four sorted-subset donors than for non-shared clonotypes. Around 5% of naive CD4, 3.5% of naive CD8, approximately 2.2% of memory CD4, and 0.4% of memory CD8 clonotypes were shared across a few donors. Because the study included a small number of donors, the genetic and exposure-history diversity represented was limited. Sampling was restricted to blood, and TCR repertoires in tissue are likely to differ from TCR repertoires in blood. Naive subsets generally had larger estimated clonotype richness than memory subsets did. Rarefaction of sorted-subset datasets indicated incomplete sequencing despite the large sequencing depth.

Using the deep immunoSEQ assay, multiplex PCR amplified TCR CDR3 regions from genomic DNA. Genomic DNA extracted from each cell subset was distributed evenly over all wells of several immunoSEQ 96-well plates, and each plate served as one replicate. For sorted subsets, each replicate PCR was loaded with roughly 0.2 ug genomic DNA, equivalent to 25,000 to 30,000 T cell genomes. Purified libraries were measured with a Qubit 3.0 fluorometer, size-checked on a Bioanalyzer 2100, and measured again with the KAPA Library Quantification kit. Every immunoSEQ 96-well plate was sequenced on a dedicated single-read 150-cycle Illumina NextSeq 550 flow cell. The authors' analysis ran thus. Because the immunoSEQ output included only junctional sequences and no quality scores, the filtering could not be the same as the filtering used for full-length reads. Sequences were annotated with PyIR, a Python wrapper for IgBLAST v1.9, using IMGT germline references to assign V/J genes and CDR3. Reads were removed for weak V/J assignments (E-value above 1e-6), missing CDR3, stop codons, out-of-frame junctions, or ambiguous translated residues. V3J clonotypes were defined as sequences sharing the same inferred V gene, J gene, and CDR3 amino acid sequence. Percentage overlap between repertoires was computed as shared unique clonotypes divided by the size of the smaller repertoire. Three approaches were used to assess repertoire richness: RTK rarefaction, the Chao1 estimator, and Recon v2.1 estimates of unobserved clonotypes. Generation probabilities were computed with OLGA for all TCRbeta clonotypes obtained by the gDNA method from several donors. TCRdb retrieved this table from immuneACCESS and kept in-frame rearrangements only. Not all clones are present; in checked studies, unresolved V genes account for under half, and no reason is known for the remainder. D and trimming come from the DNA, and the V and J calls and clone size come from that table. Across this sample there are about 1 million clones, with more than 65% seen only once. The ten largest clonotypes hold about 1.5% of the sample.

Recombination joined TRBV7-2 with TRBJ1-2, with no reliable assignment of the D segment. The sequence was collected from a man younger than 35 in good health. The sequenced material came from memory CD4+ T cells sorted from blood. The cell subset or site label of this sample denotes: CD45RA-negative fraction. The CDR3 region: CASSLGVVGGYGYTF. The nucleotide sequence is TGTGCCAGCAGCTTAGGGGTGGTGGGTGGATATGGCTACACCTTC.